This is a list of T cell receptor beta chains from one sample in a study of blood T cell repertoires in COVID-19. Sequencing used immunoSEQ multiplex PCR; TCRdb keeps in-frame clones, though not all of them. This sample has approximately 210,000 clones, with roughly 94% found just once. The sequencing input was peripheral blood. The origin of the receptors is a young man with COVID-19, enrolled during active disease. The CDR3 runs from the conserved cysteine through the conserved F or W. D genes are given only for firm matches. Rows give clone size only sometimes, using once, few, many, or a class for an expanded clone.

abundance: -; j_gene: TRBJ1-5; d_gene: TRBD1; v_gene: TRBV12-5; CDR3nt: TGTGCTAGTGGTTTGACCCCAGACAGGGCGAGCAATCAGCCCCAGCATTTT; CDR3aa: CASGLTPDRASNQPQHF
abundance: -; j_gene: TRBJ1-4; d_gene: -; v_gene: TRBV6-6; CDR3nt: TGTGCCAGCAGTTCCCGTCCGGGGGGTCCTAATGAAAAACTGTTTTTT; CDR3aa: CASSSRPGGPNEKLFF
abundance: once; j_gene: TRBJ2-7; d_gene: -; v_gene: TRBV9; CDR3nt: TGTGCCAGCAGCGTAGGGGCGGGGTCGTACGAGCAGTACTTC; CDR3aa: CASSVGAGSYEQYF
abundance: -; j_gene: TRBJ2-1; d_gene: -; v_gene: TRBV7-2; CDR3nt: TGTGCCAGCAGACCTACCGCAGACAGGTTGGGCAGCAATGAGCAGTTCTTC; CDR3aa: CASRPTADRLGSNEQFF
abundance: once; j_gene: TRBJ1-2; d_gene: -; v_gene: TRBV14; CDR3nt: TGTGCCAGCAGCCAAGGGGTCGTACAGGGAATCTACACCTTC; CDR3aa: CASSQGVVQGIYTF
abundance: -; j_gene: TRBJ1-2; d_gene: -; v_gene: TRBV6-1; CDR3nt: TGTGCCAGCAGTGAAAGTACCTCGGGGGGCTACACCTTC; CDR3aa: CASSESTSGGYTF
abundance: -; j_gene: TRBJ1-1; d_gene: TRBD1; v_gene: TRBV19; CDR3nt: TGTGCCAGTAGTATTGGACAGGTGAACACTGAAGCTTTCTTT; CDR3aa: CASSIGQVNTEAFF
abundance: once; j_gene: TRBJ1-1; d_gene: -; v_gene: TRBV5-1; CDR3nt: TGCGCCAGCAGCTTTACTTCAGGGTACACTGAAGCTTTCTTT; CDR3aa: CASSFTSGYTEAFF
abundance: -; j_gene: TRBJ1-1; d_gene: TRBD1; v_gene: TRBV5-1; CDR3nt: TGCGCCAGCAGCTTGGACACCGGACAGGGGGGCTACACTGAAGCTTTCTTT; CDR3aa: CASSLDTGQGGYTEAFF
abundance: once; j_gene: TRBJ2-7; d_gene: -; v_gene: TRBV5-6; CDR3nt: TGTGCCAGCAGCCGGGTCCCCTCCCCCAGCGAGCAGTACTTC; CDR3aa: CASSRVPSPSEQYF
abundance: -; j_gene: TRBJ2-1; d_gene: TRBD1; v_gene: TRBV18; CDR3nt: TGTGCCAGCTCACCAGGGGCAGGGGGAGCGGACTACAATGAGCAGTTCTTC; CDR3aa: CASSPGAGGADYNEQFF
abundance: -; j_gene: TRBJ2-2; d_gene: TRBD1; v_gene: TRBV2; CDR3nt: TGTGCCAGCGCTCTCGGGACAGGGTTTGGCGGGGAGCTGTTTTTT; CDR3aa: CASALGTGFGGELFF
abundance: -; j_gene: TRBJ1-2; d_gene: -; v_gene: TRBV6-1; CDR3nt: TGTGCCAGCAGTGAAGTATCCAGGGAAACCTATGGCTACACCTTC; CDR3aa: CASSEVSRETYGYTF
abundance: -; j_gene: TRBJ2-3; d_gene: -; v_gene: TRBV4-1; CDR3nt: TGCGCCAGCAGCCGGACAGGCACAGATACGCAGTATTTT; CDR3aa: CASSRTGTDTQYF
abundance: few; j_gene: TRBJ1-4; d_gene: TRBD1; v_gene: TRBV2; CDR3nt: TGTGCCAGCAACACGGACAGGGGGCGAGGAAAACTGTTTTTT; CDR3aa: CASNTDRGRGKLFF
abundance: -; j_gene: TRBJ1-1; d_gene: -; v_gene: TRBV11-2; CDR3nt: TGTGCCAGCAGCAGGGGCGTGAACACTGAAGCTTTCTTT; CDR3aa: CASSRGVNTEAFF
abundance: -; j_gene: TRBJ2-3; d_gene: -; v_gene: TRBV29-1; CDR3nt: TGCAGCGTCCATCTAGGCACAGATACGCAGTATTTT; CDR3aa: CSVHLGTDTQYF
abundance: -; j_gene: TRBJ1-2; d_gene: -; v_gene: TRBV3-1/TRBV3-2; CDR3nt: TGTGCCAGCAGCCAAGGGGTGGGGGGATATGGCTACACCTTC; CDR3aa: CASSQGVGGYGYTF
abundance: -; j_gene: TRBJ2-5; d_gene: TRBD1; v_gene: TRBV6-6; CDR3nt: TGTGCCAGCAGTCAGGGGGCCCGGGAGACCCAGTACTTC; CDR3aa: CASSQGARETQYF
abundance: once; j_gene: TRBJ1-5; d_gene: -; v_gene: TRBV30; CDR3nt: TGTGCCTGGAGTGTACAGGGTGATCAGCCCCAGCATTTT; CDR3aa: CAWSVQGDQPQHF
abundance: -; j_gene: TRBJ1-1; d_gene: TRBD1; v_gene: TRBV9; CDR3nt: TGTGCCAGCGACAGGGGGGATTCAGACTCTGAAGCTTTCTTT; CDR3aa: CASDRGDSDSEAFF
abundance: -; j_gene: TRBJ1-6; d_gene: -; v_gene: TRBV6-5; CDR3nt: TGTGCCAGCAGGACACCTCAAGGTCTAAATTCACCCCTCCACTTT; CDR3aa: CASRTPQGLNSPLHF
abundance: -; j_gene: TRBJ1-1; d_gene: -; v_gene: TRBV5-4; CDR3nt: TGTGCCAGCAGCTTGGACAGGAACACTGAAGCTTTCTTT; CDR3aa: CASSLDRNTEAFF
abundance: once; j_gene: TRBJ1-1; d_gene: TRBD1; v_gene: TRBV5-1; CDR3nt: TGCGCCAGCAAGTTGGGACAGTTTACTGAAGCTTTCTTT; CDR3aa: CASKLGQFTEAFF
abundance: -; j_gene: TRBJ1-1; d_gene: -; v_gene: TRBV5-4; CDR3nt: TGTGCCAGCAGCTTGGTGGCAGGCCTTCCCCCCTACACTGAAGCTTTCTTT; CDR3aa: CASSLVAGLPPYTEAFF
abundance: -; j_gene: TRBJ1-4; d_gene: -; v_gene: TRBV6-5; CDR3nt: TGTGCCAGCGGACAACACATAACTAATGAAAAACTGTTTTTT; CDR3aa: CASGQHITNEKLFF
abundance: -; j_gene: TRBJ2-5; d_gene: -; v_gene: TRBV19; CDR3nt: TGTGCCAGTAGGAGACTTTCGCAAGAGACCCAGTACTTC; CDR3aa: CASRRLSQETQYF
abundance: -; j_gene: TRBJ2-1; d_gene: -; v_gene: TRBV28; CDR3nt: TGTGCCAGCAGTTTATGGGGGTTGGGGACACCAAAAAACAATGAGCAGTTCTTC; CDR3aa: CASSLWGLGTPKNNEQFF
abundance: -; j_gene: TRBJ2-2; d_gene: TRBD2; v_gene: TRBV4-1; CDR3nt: TGCGCCAGCAGCCTGGGGGGGTTGGGGATCGACACCGGGGAGCTGTTTTTT; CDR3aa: CASSLGGLGIDTGELFF
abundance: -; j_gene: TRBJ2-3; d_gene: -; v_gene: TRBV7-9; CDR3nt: TGTGCCAGCAGCTCAAGTCGGGACACCAGCACAGATACGCAGTATTTT; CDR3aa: CASSSSRDTSTDTQYF
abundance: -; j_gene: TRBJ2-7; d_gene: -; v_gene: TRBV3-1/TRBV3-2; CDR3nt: TGTGCCAGCAGCCAAGTTAGCCAGCTATCTTACGAGCAGTACTTC; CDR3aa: CASSQVSQLSYEQYF
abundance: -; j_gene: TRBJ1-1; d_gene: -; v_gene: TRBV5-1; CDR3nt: TGCGCCAGCAGCCCCGGACTGGCGAACACTGAAGCTTTCTTT; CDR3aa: CASSPGLANTEAFF
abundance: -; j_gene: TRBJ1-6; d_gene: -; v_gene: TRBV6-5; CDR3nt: TGTGCCAGCAGGTGGCGTGGGCAGCCAAATTCACCCCTCCACTTT; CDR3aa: CASRWRGQPNSPLHF
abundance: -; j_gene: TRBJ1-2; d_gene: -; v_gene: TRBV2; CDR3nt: TGTGCCAGCCCCGGGGGGGATGGCTACACCTTC; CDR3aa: CASPGGDGYTF
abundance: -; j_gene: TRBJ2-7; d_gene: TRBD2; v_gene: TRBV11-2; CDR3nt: TGTGCCAGCAGCTTAGACCTAGCGGCGAACTACGAGCAGTACTTC; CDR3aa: CASSLDLAANYEQYF
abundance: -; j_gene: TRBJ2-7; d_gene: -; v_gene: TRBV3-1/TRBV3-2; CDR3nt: TGTGCCAGCAGCCCTTATATAGAAGGGGGAAGCTCCTACGAGCAGTACTTC; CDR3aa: CASSPYIEGGSSYEQYF
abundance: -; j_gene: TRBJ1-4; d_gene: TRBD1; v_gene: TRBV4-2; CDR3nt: TGTGCCAGCAGCCTTATGGGACAGGCTGAAAAACTGTTTTTT; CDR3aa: CASSLMGQAEKLFF
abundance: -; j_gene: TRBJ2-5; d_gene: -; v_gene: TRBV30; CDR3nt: TGTGCCTGGGCAACAAAAGGCGGTGGTCGGACCCAGTACTTC; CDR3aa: CAWATKGGGRTQYF
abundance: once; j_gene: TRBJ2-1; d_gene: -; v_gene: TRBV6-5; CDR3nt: TGTGCCAGCAGTTACGCATCGGGGGAGCAGTTCTTC; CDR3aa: CASSYASGEQFF
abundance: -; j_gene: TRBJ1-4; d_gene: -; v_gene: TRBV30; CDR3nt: TGTGCCTGGAGAGGAGGGGCGGTTAATGAAAAACTGTTTTTT; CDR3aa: CAWRGGAVNEKLFF
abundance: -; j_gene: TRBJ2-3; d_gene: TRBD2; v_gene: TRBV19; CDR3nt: TGTGCCAGTAGTATAGCGACTAGCGGGGGAACTAGCACAGATACGCAGTATTTT; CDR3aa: CASSIATSGGTSTDTQYF
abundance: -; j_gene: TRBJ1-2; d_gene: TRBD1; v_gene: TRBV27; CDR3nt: TGTGCCAGCAGTTCAAGCGGTATTGAGGGGGCAGAAGGCTACACCTTC; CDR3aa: CASSSSGIEGAEGYTF
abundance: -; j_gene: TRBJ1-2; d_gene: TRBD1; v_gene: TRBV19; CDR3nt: TGTGCCAGTAGTATTTATACGCGAGGACAGGATATTCCCTATGGCTACACCTTC; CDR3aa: CASSIYTRGQDIPYGYTF